The 19 T cell receptor beta chains presented below share a single source sample, sequenced in a study of blood T cell repertoires in COVID-19. Assay: immunoSEQ multiplex PCR; the TCRdb copy retains only in-frame clones and omits some. Of 55,000 to 75,000 clones listed, 80% to 85% were seen once; the top ten hold roughly a tenth. The sample comprised peripheral blood. Source of these receptors: an elderly man with COVID-19, enrolled during active disease.

This chain uses TRBV6-5 with TRBJ2-2; TRBD1 matches 7 bases. From germline, CDR1 is MNHEY and CDR2 SVGAGI. V lost 0 bases to trimming and J lost 6 bases; unmatched junction nucleotides: 4. There are 15 residues in the CDR3. The CDR3 DNA is TGTGCCAGCAGTTACTCGAACAGGGGAGCCGGGGAGCTGTTTTTT. Its protein is CASSYSNRGAGELFF.

The chain combines TRBV5-1 with TRBJ1-1; D ambiguous. Germline V CDR1 and CDR2: SGHRS, YFSETQ. V lost 4 bases to trimming and J lost 3 bases, with 16 bases between them. The CDR3 runs to 15 residues. CDR3 region: CASSPTWRVDTEAFF. In nucleotides, the CDR3 is TGCGCCAGCAGCCCGACCTGGAGGGTTGACACTGAAGCTTTCTTT.

This clone was found once. The rearrangement joins TRBV3-1 (or the pseudogene TRBV3-2) to TRBJ2-1; D not resolved. The CDR3 extends over 12 amino acids. Germline V gene data show CDR1 as LGHDT and CDR2 as YNNKEL (reference sequence). V was cut by 4 bases and J by 10 bases, with 11 bases left in between. The CDR3 nucleotides are TGTGCCAGCAGCCGTGTGACCGGGGAGCAGTTCTTC. Its protein is CASSRVTGEQFF.

The chain recombines TRBV4-3 with TRBJ1-5; weak D call: TRBD1 (5 bases). Trimming stripped 1 base from V and 5 bases from J, with 12 bases between. The CDR3 consists of 15 residues. Germline V lookup: CDR1 LGHNA, CDR2 YSLEER. CDR3 sequence reads: CASSQGQGPYQPQHF. The CDR3 DNA reads as TGCGCCAGCAGCCAAGGGCAGGGCCCCTATCAGCCCCAGCATTTT.

The rearrangement joins TRBV4-1 to TRBJ2-3, with 8 bases lining up with TRBD2. The CDR3 spans 21 residues. CDR1 and CDR2 from the germline V gene are MGHRA and YSYEKL. V shed 0 bases and J 0 bases; nucleotides not matched to a gene: 17. This CDR3 reads CASSQDPPGSGVSRSTDTQYF. CDR3 sequence (DNA): TGCGCCAGCAGCCAAGATCCCCCGGGTAGCGGGGTATCCCGGAGCACAGATACGCAGTATTTT.

This chain's CDR3 is CASSQEAGGPGEQFF. The CDR3 DNA reads as TGCGCCAGCAGCCAAGAAGCGGGGGGGCCGGGTGAGCAGTTCTTC. The V gene is TRBV4-3, the J gene TRBJ2-1; 10 bases align to TRBD2. J gave up 9 bases and V 0 bases, and 5 bases lay outside the gene matches. This CDR3 region has 15 residues. CDR1 is LGHNA, CDR2 YSLEER, per germline.

This clone was seen a handful of times. The chain carries TRBV7-9 and TRBJ1-6; 8 bases align to TRBD1. With 1 base clipped from V and 7 bases from J, the junction kept 3 bases outside the gene matches. The CDR3 has 15 amino acids. Germline values: CDR1 SEHNR, CDR2 FQNEAQ (reference sequence). CDR3 DNA: TGTGCCAGCAGCTTAGTGACAGGGGCAAATTCACCCCTCCACTTT. Translated, it gives CASSLVTGANSPLHF. The whole variable domain, remainder taken from reference TRBV7-9 and TRBJ1-6, is DTGVSQNPRHKITKRGQNVTFRCDPISEHNRLYWYRQTLGQGPEFLTYFQNEAQLEKSRLLSDRFSAERPKGSFSTLEIQRTEQGDSAMYLCASSLVTGANSPLHFGNGTRLTVT.

V is TRBV4-3 and J is TRBJ2-5; D perhaps matches TRBD1 (5 bases). Germline CDR1 and CDR2: LGHNA and YSLEER. V lost 4 bases and J lost 4, with 10 bases in between. The CDR3 has 13 amino acids. The CDR3 region has the DNA TGCGCCAGCAGCCGTGGGGCCTTAGAGACCCAGTACTTC. This translates into CASSRGALETQYF.

This chain links TRBV28 with TRBJ1-2; D remains ambiguous. With 4 bases removed from V and 8 bases from J, the gap between germline ends came to 17 bases. Germline V gene data show CDR1 as MDHEN and CDR2 as SYDVKM. The CDR3 is 14 amino acids. The CDR3 spells CASSSPAAVGGYTF. The CDR3, as DNA: TGTGCCAGCAGTTCTCCAGCGGCGGTTGGCGGCTACACCTTC.

This clone was seen only a few times. The rearrangement uses TRBV7-9 and TRBJ1-5; no firm D call. Germline CDR1 is SEHNR and CDR2 is FQNEAQ (reference sequence). The CDR3 length is 14 residues. With 1 base removed from V and 5 bases from J, the gap between germline ends came to 9 bases. CDR3 region: CASSLVSVDQPQHF. The CDR3 bases are TGTGCCAGCAGCTTAGTCTCGGTCGATCAGCCCCAGCATTTT.

The chain employs TRBV9 and TRBJ2-1, with D possibly being TRBD1 (6 bases). The CDR3 has 15 residues. Germline-derived CDR1 and CDR2 are SGDLS and YYNGEE. The ends were cut back, 4 bases at V and 8 bases at J, with 19 bases in the middle. CDR3 sequence reads: CASSPQSQGSHEQFF. As DNA, the CDR3 is TGTGCCAGCAGCCCCCAGAGTCAGGGGTCCCATGAGCAGTTCTTC.

The chain is built from TRBV7-2 and TRBJ2-1; 7 nucleotides align to TRBD2. Unmatched junction bases numbered 5, after V lost 0 bases and J lost 9 bases. In germline, CDR1 is SGHTA, CDR2 FQGNSA. The CDR3 is 14 residues long. The CDR3 protein is CASSLAGGKSEQFF. CDR3 coding DNA: TGTGCCAGCAGCTTAGCGGGGGGGAAGAGTGAGCAGTTCTTC.

The V and J genes are TRBV5-1 and TRBJ1-1, with a tentative D call TRBD1 (5 bases). The CDR3 runs to 16 residues. Between the trimmed V and J ends, which lost 0 bases and 3 bases, there was a span of 15 bases. Germline loops: CDR1 SGHRS, CDR2 YFSETQ. The CDR3: CASSLGFRDSDTEAFF. CDR3 nucleotides: TGCGCCAGCAGCTTGGGCTTCCGGGACTCGGACACTGAAGCTTTCTTT.

The V gene is TRBV7-9, the J gene TRBJ1-1; D is uncertain. V was clipped by 0 bases and J by 10 bases, with 9 bases between them. The CDR3 runs to 12 residues. The germline gives CDR1 SEHNR, CDR2 FQNEAQ (reference sequence). The CDR3 sequence: CASSLAGVGAFF. The CDR3, as DNA: TGTGCCAGCAGCTTAGCCGGGGTAGGAGCTTTCTTT.

V and J are TRBV5-5 and TRBJ1-5, with D possibly being TRBD1 (6 bases). This CDR3 has 13 residues. Germline assignment: CDR1 SGHKS and CDR2 YYEKEE (reference sequence). The germline V and J ends were trimmed by 4 bases and 7 bases, with 12 bases remaining between them. The chain's CDR3 is CASSPGVRQPQHF. The DNA for the CDR3 is TGTGCCAGCAGCCCAGGGGTTCGGCAGCCCCAGCATTTT.

V and J are TRBV13 and TRBJ2-5; 9 positions agree with TRBD1. V dropped 8 bases and J dropped 5; count of bases not matched to a gene: 12. There are 15 residues in the CDR3. Per germline, CDR1 PRHDT and CDR2 FYEKMQ (reference sequence). CDR3 protein: CASSRQQGAHETQYF. Here the CDR3 DNA reads TGTGCCAGCTCTCGCCAACAGGGGGCCCACGAGACCCAGTACTTC.

This clone has just a few counts. The chain combines TRBV5-8 with TRBJ1-1, with D perhaps TRBD1 (5 bases). Looked up from germline, CDR1 is SGHTS and CDR2 is YDEGEE. The length of the CDR3 is 15 residues. Between the trimmed V and J ends, which lost 0 bases and 5 bases, there was a span of 14 bases. DNA for the CDR3: TGTGCCAGCAGCTTGGACCTGGGGACTAAAACTGAAGCTTTCTTT. Translated: CASSLDLGTKTEAFF. The whole variable domain, filled in from reference TRBV5-8 and TRBJ1-1, reads EAGVTQSPTHLIKTRGQQATLRCSPISGHTSVYWYQQALGLGLQFLLWYDEGEERNRGNFPPRFSGRQFPNYSSELNVNALELEDSALYLCASSLDLGTKTEAFFGQGTRLTVV.

This chain connects TRBV3-1 (or the pseudogene TRBV3-2) to TRBJ2-1; D is possibly TRBD2 (5 bases). This CDR3 is 18 amino acids long. Germline loops: CDR1 LGHDT, CDR2 YNNKEL (reference sequence). The ends were cut back, 1 base at V and 5 bases at J, with 21 bases in the middle. The CDR3 DNA reads as TGTGCCAGCAGCCAAGGTATGTGGGTGAGGGCCGAAGACAATGAGCAGTTCTTC. Protein sequence: CASSQGMWVRAEDNEQFF.

The chain combines TRBV9 with TRBJ1-6; the match to TRBD1 covers 8 bases. The CDR3 has 16 amino acids. Germline lookup yields CDR1 SGDLS and CDR2 YYNGEE. The J segment lost 9 bases and the V segment lost 0 bases, leaving 8 bases of the junction unmatched. In DNA, the CDR3 is TGTGCCAGCAGCGTAGGGGCGGCAGGGGGCGGTTCACCCCTCCACTTT. Amino acid sequence: CASSVGAAGGGSPLHF.